The source of this T cell receptor beta chain is a study of blood T cell repertoires in COVID-19. Study summary: The origin of the acute and convalescent COVID-19 samples was the United States, Italy and Spain. T cells, B-cell-depleted T cells, or PBMCs provided the cDNA or gDNA that served as material.

Germline CDR1 reads KGHDR; CDR2 reads SFDVKD. With 4 bases clipped from V and 4 bases from J, the junction kept 10 bases outside the gene matches. The CDR3 covers 16 residues. Patients at the Seattle site were enrolled during active infection and followed longitudinally. Original processing methods: Reference gene primers were amplified, and this amplification served to estimate nucleated cell counts. Data came from immunoSEQ multiplex PCR; TCRdb stores just in-frame clones and leaves some out. Clone size and the V and J calls come from that table; the DNA yielded D and trimming. The sample has approximately 350,000 clones; 89% are singletons.

The chain uses TRBV24-1 and TRBJ2-5, with 8 positions matching TRBD2. Sample: peripheral blood. This TCR was recovered from a woman in her twenties or thirties with COVID-19, enrolled during active disease. Written as DNA, the CDR3 is TGTGCCACCAGTGACCCCTCGGGGGGGGCGGGAGAGACCCAGTACTTC. This encodes CATSDPSGGAGETQYF.